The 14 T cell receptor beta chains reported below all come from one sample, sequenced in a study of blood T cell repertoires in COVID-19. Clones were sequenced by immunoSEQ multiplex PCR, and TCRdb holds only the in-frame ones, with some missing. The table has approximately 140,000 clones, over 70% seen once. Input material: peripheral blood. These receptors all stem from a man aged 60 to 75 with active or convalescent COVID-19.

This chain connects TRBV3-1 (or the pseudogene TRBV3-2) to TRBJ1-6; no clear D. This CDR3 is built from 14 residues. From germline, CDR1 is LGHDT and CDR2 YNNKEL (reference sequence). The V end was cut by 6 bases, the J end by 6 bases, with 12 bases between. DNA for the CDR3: TGTGCCAGCAGGCTGTCACAGATTAATTCACCCCTCCACTTT. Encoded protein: CASRLSQINSPLHF.

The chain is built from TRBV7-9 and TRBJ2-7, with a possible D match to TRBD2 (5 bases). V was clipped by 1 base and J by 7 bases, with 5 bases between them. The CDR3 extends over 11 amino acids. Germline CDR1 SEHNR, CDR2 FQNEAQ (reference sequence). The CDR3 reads CASSLGREQYF. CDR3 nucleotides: TGTGCCAGCAGCTTAGGGAGGGAGCAGTACTTC.

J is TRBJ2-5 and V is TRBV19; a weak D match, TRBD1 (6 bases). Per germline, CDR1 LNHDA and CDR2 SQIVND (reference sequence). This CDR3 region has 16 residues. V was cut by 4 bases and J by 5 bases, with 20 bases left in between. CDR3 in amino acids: CASSRDIDYRGETQYF. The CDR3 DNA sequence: TGTGCCAGTAGTAGGGACATCGACTATAGGGGCGAGACCCAGTACTTC.

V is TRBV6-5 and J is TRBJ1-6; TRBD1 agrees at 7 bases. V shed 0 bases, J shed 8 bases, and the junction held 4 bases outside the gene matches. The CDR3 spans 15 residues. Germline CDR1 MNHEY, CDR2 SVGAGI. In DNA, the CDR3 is TGTGCCAGCAGTTACTCGTGGGACAGTTATTCACCCCTCCACTTT. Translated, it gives CASSYSWDSYSPLHF.

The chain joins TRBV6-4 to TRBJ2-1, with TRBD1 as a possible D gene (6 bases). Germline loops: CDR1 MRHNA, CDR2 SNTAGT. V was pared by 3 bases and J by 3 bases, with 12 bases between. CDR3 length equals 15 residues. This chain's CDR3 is CASSEGQGIYNEQFF. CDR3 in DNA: TGTGCCAGCAGTGAAGGGCAGGGGATCTACAATGAGCAGTTCTTC.

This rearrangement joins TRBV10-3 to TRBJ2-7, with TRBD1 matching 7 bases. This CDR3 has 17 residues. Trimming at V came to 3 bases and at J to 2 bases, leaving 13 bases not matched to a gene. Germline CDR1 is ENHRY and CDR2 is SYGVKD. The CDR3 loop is CAISDQLSTGSPYEQYF. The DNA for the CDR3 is TGTGCCATCAGTGACCAACTTTCGACAGGGAGTCCCTACGAGCAGTACTTC.

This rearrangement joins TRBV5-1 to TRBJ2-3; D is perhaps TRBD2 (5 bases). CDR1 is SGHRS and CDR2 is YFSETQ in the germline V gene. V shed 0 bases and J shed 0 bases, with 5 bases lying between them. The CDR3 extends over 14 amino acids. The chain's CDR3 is CASSLGGSTDTQYF. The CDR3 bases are TGCGCCAGCAGCTTGGGCGGGAGCACAGATACGCAGTATTTT.

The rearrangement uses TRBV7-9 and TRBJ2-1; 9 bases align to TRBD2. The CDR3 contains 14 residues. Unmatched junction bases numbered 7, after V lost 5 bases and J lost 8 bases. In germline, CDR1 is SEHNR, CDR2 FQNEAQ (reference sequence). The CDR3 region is CASSPSGMVDEQFF. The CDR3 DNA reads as TGTGCCAGCAGCCCTAGCGGGATGGTAGATGAGCAGTTCTTC.

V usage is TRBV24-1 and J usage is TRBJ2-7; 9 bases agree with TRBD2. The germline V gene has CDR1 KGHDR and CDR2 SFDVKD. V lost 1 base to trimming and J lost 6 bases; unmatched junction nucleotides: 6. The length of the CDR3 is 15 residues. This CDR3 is CATSDFGSGSFEQYF. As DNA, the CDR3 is TGTGCCACCAGTGATTTTGGTAGCGGGAGTTTCGAGCAGTACTTC.

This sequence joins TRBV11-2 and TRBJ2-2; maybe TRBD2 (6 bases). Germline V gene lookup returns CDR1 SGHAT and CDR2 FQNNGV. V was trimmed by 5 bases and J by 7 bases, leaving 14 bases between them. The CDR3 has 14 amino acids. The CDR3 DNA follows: TGTGCCAGCAGCCTGGTCCAGGGAGGCGGGGAGCTGTTTTTT. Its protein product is CASSLVQGGGELFF.

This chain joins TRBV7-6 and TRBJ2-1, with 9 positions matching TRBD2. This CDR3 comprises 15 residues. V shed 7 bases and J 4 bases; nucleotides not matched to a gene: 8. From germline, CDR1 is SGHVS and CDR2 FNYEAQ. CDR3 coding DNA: TGTGCCAGCATGGCGGGAGGGCCCCTTTACAATGAGCAGTTCTTC. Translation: CASMAGGPLYNEQFF. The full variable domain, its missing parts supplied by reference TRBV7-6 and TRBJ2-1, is GAGVSQSPRYKVTKRGQDVALRCDPISGHVSLYWYRQALGQGPEFLTYFNYEAQQDKSGLPNDRFSAERPEGSISTLTIQRTEQRDSAMYRCASMAGGPLYNEQFFGPGTRLTVL.

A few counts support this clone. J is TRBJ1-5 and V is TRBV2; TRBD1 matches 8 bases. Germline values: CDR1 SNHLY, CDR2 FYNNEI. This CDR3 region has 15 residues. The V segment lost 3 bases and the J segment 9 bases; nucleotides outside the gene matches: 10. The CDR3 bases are TGTGCCAGCAGTGATCGGTCGACAGGGGCTTCGCCCCAGCATTTT. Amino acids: CASSDRSTGASPQHF.

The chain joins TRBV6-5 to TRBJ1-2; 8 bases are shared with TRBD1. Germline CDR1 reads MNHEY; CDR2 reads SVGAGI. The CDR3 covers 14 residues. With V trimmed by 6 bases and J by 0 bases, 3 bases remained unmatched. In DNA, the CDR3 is TGTGCCAGCAGCCGGACAGGGACTAACTATGGCTACACCTTC. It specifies CASSRTGTNYGYTF.

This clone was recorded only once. The CDR3 is CASSSKEGNTEAFF. The CDR3 DNA is TGTGCCAGCTCATCAAAAGAGGGAAACACTGAAGCTTTCTTT. The chain carries TRBV18 and TRBJ1-1; D not certain. Germline V lookup: CDR1 KGHSH, CDR2 LQKENI. V lost 5 bases to trimming and J lost 2 bases, with 12 bases between them. CDR3 size: 14 residues.